This TCR beta chain was identified during a study of T cells in Graves' hyperthyroidism and ophthalmopathy. CDR3 size: 15 residues. V was pared by 0 bases and J by 3 bases, with 3 bases of the junction left unmatched. Germline V lookup: CDR1 LGHNA, CDR2 YNFKEQ. Study-level results: Ophthalmopathy got predicted by the model a median approximately six months before its onset. Most expanded thyroid clonotypes above 0.001 recurred in blood.

Researchers amplified the TCR beta CDR3 regions from RNA transcripts. The HTBI primer set was used in a first-round RT-PCR of the TCR CDR3. MiXCR, applied by TCRdb to the multiplex PCR reads, yields one record per CDR3 protein. Of 500,000 to 600,000 distinct CDR3 sequences detected, 16% appear once; the ten largest clones hold around a sixth. This clonotype was seen repeatedly, ten times or more. What it binds is unknown. The gene calls are TRBV4-2 and TRBJ2-5, with TRBD1 identical over 8 bases. Source material: blood. The clonotype originates from a woman under 30 with Graves' hyperthyroidism. CDR3 residues: CASSQEHRGKETQYF. In DNA form, the CDR3 reads TGTGCCAGCAGCCAAGAGCACAGGGGGAAAGAGACCCAGTACTTC.